This TCR beta chain was recorded in a study of vaccination effects on CD4 cells after COVID-19. Regarding the study as a whole: Cross-reaction with common cold coronaviruses was seen in only 1 of 255 vaccine-induced clones from healthy vaccinees.

Produced via immunoSEQ multiplex PCR; TCRdb's table is partial and in-frame only. The table records roughly 41,000 clones, roughly 82% of them present only once. Sequencing in the ViraFEST assay came after antigen-specific CD4+ T cells had been expanded with viral peptide pools, which were used to stimulate PBMC. The culture ran for about 11 days, and then CD4+ T cells were isolated. The healthy vaccine recipients, who had no prior SARS-CoV-2 infection, showed negative nucleocapsid antibodies. Germline V gives CDR1 LNHDA, CDR2 SQIVND (reference sequence). The CDR3 runs to 17 residues. V lost 7 bases and J lost 0; bases outside the gene matches: 11. On this clone: Its antigen is as yet unknown.

Sequencing used CD4+ T cells from PBMCs cultured with HCoV-NL63 spike peptides, obtained before COVID-19 vaccination. J is TRBJ2-2 and V is TRBV19; 7 nucleotides line up with TRBD1. The TCR sequence derives from a human donor who received a COVID-19 vaccine. CDR3 protein: CASIRGNTLPNTGELFF. The CDR3 nucleotides read TGTGCCAGTATCAGGGGGAATACCCTTCCGAACACCGGGGAGCTGTTTTTT.